A selection of T cell receptor beta chains follows, all from one sample in a study of blood T cell repertoires in COVID-19. Libraries were prepared by immunoSEQ multiplex PCR; TCRdb keeps only in-frame clonotypes and omits some of them. The repertoire has about 180,000 clones, about 88% of them found once; the top ten carry 1.5% to 2%. What was sequenced was peripheral blood. These receptors were taken from a man aged 18-30 years who had recovered from COVID-19. CDR3s include the opening cysteine and the closing phenylalanine or tryptophan. Fields, in order: clone size, CDR3 length, V gene, J gene, D gene, CDR3 protein, CDR3 DNA. The D gene is left open where the match is weak. Clone size is stated in some rows and not others, as once, few, many or a class when expanded.

size: .; length: 15; V: TRBV28; J: TRBJ2-7; D: .; CDR3: CASSLGGASFHEQYF; DNA: TGTGCCAGCAGTTTAGGAGGAGCCTCGTTCCACGAGCAGTACTTC
size: .; length: 15; V: TRBV9; J: TRBJ2-7; D: TRBD2; CDR3: CASSAPGLASNEQYF; DNA: TGTGCCAGCAGCGCTCCGGGACTAGCATCAAACGAGCAGTACTTC
size: once; length: 15; V: TRBV11-3; J: TRBJ2-5; D: .; CDR3: CASSPGTTPQETQYF; DNA: TGTGCCAGCAGCCCCGGGACAACCCCCCAAGAGACCCAGTACTTC
size: .; length: 14; V: TRBV12-5; J: TRBJ1-1; D: .; CDR3: CASGTQGLGTEAFF; DNA: TGTGCTAGTGGTACGCAGGGGCTGGGCACTGAAGCTTTCTTT
size: .; length: 15; V: TRBV6-5; J: TRBJ1-3; D: .; CDR3: CASSYSASSGNTIYF; DNA: TGTGCCAGCAGTTACTCGGCCAGCTCTGGAAACACCATATATTTT
size: .; length: 16; V: TRBV24-1; J: TRBJ2-6; D: .; CDR3: CATSDLQDSGANVLTF; DNA: TGTGCCACCAGTGATTTGCAGGACTCTGGGGCCAACGTCCTGACTTTC
size: .; length: 13; V: TRBV9; J: TRBJ1-2; D: TRBD1; CDR3: CASRGGERDGYTF; DNA: TGTGCCAGCAGAGGGGGCGAGAGGGATGGCTACACCTTC
size: .; length: 14; V: TRBV18; J: TRBJ1-2; D: TRBD1; CDR3: CASSSQQGAQGYTF; DNA: TGTGCCAGCTCATCACAACAGGGGGCGCAGGGCTACACCTTC
size: once; length: 12; V: TRBV6-5; J: TRBJ2-1; D: .; CDR3: CASSSRSNEQFF; DNA: TGTGCCAGCAGTTCCCGTAGTAACGAGCAGTTCTTC
size: once; length: 13; V: TRBV7-2; J: TRBJ1-2; D: .; CDR3: CASSLGPAGGYTF; DNA: TGTGCCAGCAGCTTAGGGCCCGCGGGGGGCTACACCTTC
size: .; length: 14; V: TRBV5-6; J: TRBJ2-1; D: TRBD2; CDR3: CASSLGTSNNEQFF; DNA: TGTGCCAGCAGCCTAGGGACTAGTAACAATGAGCAGTTCTTC
size: .; length: 18; V: TRBV7-9; J: TRBJ2-6; D: TRBD1; CDR3: CASSLNDRTGTGANVLTF; DNA: TGTGCCAGCAGCTTGAATGATAGGACAGGGACTGGGGCCAACGTCCTGACTTTC
size: .; length: 14; V: TRBV18; J: TRBJ2-7; D: .; CDR3: CASSPISGPPEQYF; DNA: TGTGCCAGCTCACCAATTAGCGGCCCCCCCGAGCAGTACTTC
size: .; length: 13; V: TRBV4-3; J: TRBJ2-7; D: .; CDR3: CASSRAQGYEQYF; DNA: TGCGCCAGCAGCCGCGCTCAGGGCTACGAGCAGTACTTC
size: .; length: 14; V: TRBV6-5; J: TRBJ2-1; D: .; CDR3: CASNLEGPRGEQFF; DNA: TGTGCCAGCAATCTGGAAGGACCGCGGGGTGAGCAGTTCTTC
size: .; length: 14; V: TRBV19; J: TRBJ1-1; D: .; CDR3: CASLQRAGKTEAFF; DNA: TGTGCCAGCCTCCAAAGGGCGGGGAAAACTGAAGCTTTCTTT
size: .; length: 13; V: TRBV7-2; J: TRBJ1-2; D: .; CDR3: CASSRRREHGYTF; DNA: TGTGCCAGCAGCAGAAGACGGGAACATGGCTACACCTTC
size: .; length: 14; V: TRBV5-1; J: TRBJ1-1; D: .; CDR3: CASSSQGFGTEAFF; DNA: TGCGCCAGCAGCTCCCAGGGGTTTGGGACTGAAGCTTTCTTT
size: .; length: 15; V: TRBV9; J: TRBJ2-7; D: .; CDR3: CASSVGVGGSSEQYF; DNA: TGTGCCAGCAGCGTAGGGGTAGGCGGCAGCTCAGAGCAGTACTTC
size: .; length: 15; V: TRBV27; J: TRBJ1-1; D: .; CDR3: CASSLSAGVNTEAFF; DNA: TGTGCCAGCAGTTTATCTGCAGGGGTTAACACTGAAGCTTTCTTT
size: .; length: 14; V: TRBV7-3; J: TRBJ2-7; D: .; CDR3: CASSLTPNSYEQYF; DNA: TGTGCCAGCAGCTTAACCCCCAATTCCTACGAGCAGTACTTC
size: .; length: 15; V: TRBV6-2/TRBV6-3; J: TRBJ2-2; D: .; CDR3: CASSSPTTSPGELFF; DNA: TGTGCCAGCAGTTCTCCCACGACTAGTCCCGGGGAGCTGTTTTTT
size: .; length: 13; V: TRBV10-2; J: TRBJ1-2; D: .; CDR3: CASSAAGGYGYTF; DNA: TGCGCCAGCAGTGCGGCGGGAGGCTATGGCTACACCTTC
size: .; length: 15; V: TRBV5-1; J: TRBJ2-1; D: .; CDR3: CASSDVPSSYNEQFF; DNA: TGCGCCAGCAGCGATGTCCCTAGCTCCTACAATGAGCAGTTCTTC
size: .; length: 14; V: TRBV7-9; J: TRBJ2-7; D: TRBD1; CDR3: CASSPGQGRHEQYF; DNA: TGTGCCAGCAGCCCCGGACAGGGTCGGCACGAGCAGTACTTC
size: .; length: 14; V: TRBV29-1; J: TRBJ2-1; D: .; CDR3: CSGEDRFNYNEQFF; DNA: TGCAGCGGGGAAGACAGGTTTAACTACAATGAGCAGTTCTTC
size: .; length: 14; V: TRBV3-1/TRBV3-2; J: TRBJ2-7; D: TRBD2; CDR3: CASSQEWGGREQYF; DNA: TGTGCCAGCAGCCAAGAGTGGGGGGGACGGGAGCAGTACTTC